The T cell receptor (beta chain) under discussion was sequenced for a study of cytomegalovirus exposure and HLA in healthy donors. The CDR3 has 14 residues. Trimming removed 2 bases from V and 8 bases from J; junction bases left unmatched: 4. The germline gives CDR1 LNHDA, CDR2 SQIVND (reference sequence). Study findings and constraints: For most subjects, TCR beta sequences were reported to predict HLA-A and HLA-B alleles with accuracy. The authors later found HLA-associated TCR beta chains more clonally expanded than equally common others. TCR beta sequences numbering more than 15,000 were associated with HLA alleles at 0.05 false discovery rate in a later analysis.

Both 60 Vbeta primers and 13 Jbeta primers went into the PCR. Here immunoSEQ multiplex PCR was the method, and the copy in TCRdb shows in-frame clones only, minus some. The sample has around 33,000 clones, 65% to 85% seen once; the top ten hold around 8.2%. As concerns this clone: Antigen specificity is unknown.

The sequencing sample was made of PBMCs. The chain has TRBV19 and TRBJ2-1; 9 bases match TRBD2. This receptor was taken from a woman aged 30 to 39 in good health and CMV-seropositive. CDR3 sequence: CASSILAGSHEQFF. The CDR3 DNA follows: TGTGCCAGTAGTATACTAGCGGGATCACATGAGCAGTTCTTC. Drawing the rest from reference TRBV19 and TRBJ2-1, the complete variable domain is DGGITQSPKYLFRKEGQNVTLSCEQNLNHDAMYWYRQDPGQGLRLIYYSQIVNDFQKGDIAEGYSVSREKKESFPLTVTSAQKNPTAFYLCASSILAGSHEQFFGPGTRLTVL.